These 14 T cell receptor beta chains share one sample of origin, sequenced in a study of T cell responses to AZD1222 COVID-19 vaccine. Profiling relied on immunoSEQ multiplex PCR, and the TCRdb table lists in-frame clones only, not all of them. The data contain over 90,000 clones, 90% of them singletons. The input for sequencing was peripheral blood, taken on day 0 of AZD1222 vaccination. The receptors come from an adult in good health.

This chain links TRBV27 with TRBJ1-2; unclear D gene. V shed 5 bases and J shed 3 bases, with 10 bases lying between them. The CDR3 consists of 13 residues. Germline V gene lookup returns CDR1 MNHEY and CDR2 SMNVEV (reference sequence). CDR3 amino acids: CASSPYKYYGYTF. CDR3 DNA sequence: TGTGCCAGCAGTCCGTATAAGTACTATGGCTACACCTTC.

The V call is TRBV18, the J call TRBJ2-3; tentatively, D is TRBD1 or TRBD2 (5 bases each). The germline V and J ends were trimmed by 3 bases and 9 bases, with 16 bases remaining between them. The CDR3 totals 14 residues. The germline V gene encodes CDR1 KGHSH and CDR2 LQKENI. CDR3 protein: CASSPPGTSLTQYF. The CDR3 region has the DNA TGTGCCAGCTCACCGCCCGGGACCTCCCTAACGCAGTATTTT. The full variable domain, completed using reference TRBV18 and TRBJ2-3, is NAGVMQNPRHLVRRRGQEARLRCSPMKGHSHVYWYRQLPEEGLKFMVYLQKENIIDESGMPKERFSAEFPKEGPSILRIQQVVRGDSAAYFCASSPPGTSLTQYFGPGTRLTVL.

The CDR3 DNA sequence: TGTGCCAGCAGTGAGAGGACAGCGAACGGGGAGCTGTTTTTT. Its translation is CASSERTANGELFF. The genes are TRBV2 and TRBJ2-2; D perhaps matches TRBD1 (6 bases). Per germline, CDR1 SNHLY and CDR2 FYNNEI. This CDR3 spans 14 amino acids. The V and J ends lost 3 bases and 7 bases respectively, with 12 bases between them.

The gene calls are TRBV7-9 and TRBJ2-2; D is possibly TRBD2 (6 bases). This CDR3 is built from 17 residues. Germline V lookup: CDR1 SEHNR, CDR2 FQNEAQ (reference sequence). V lost 3 bases and J 3 bases, leaving 17 bases between the germline ends. The CDR3 DNA is TGTGCCAGCAGCTTCAATGCGGGGAAATCTCACACCGGGGAGCTGTTTTTT. Translation: CASSFNAGKSHTGELFF.

CDR3 nucleotides: TGTGCCAGCAGTCGAGCGGGGGAAATCTACAATGAGCAGTTCTTC. This sequence encodes CASSRAGEIYNEQFF. The chain employs TRBV7-6 and TRBJ2-1; 8 bases map to TRBD2. The J segment lost 3 bases and the V segment lost 6 bases, leaving 7 bases of the junction unmatched. Germline lookup yields CDR1 SGHVS and CDR2 FNYEAQ. This CDR3 is built from 15 residues.

The chain joins TRBV19 to TRBJ1-5, with D possibly TRBD1 on 5 matching bases. V was clipped by 10 bases and J by 4 bases, with 26 bases between them. CDR1 LNHDA and CDR2 SQIVND come from the germline V gene (reference sequence). This CDR3 comprises 17 residues. This CDR3 reads CAILSAPGALLNQPQHF. CDR3 bases: TGTGCCATCCTATCGGCTCCCGGGGCCCTCTTGAATCAGCCCCAGCATTTT.

V and J are TRBV7-3 and TRBJ2-3; a weak D match, TRBD2 (5 bases). Trimming took off 5 bases at V and 0 bases at J, with 12 bases between the two ends. The CDR3 is made up of 15 amino acids. Germline-derived CDR1 and CDR2 are SGHTA and FQGTGA. The CDR3 DNA follows: TGTGCCAGCAGCCCCACGAGGGCGAGCACAGATACGCAGTATTTT. Amino acid sequence: CASSPTRASTDTQYF.

The chain employs TRBV2 and TRBJ2-7, with 14 positions matching TRBD2. With V trimmed by 7 bases and J by 5 bases, 7 bases remained unmatched. CDR3 size: 15 residues. Germline V gene lookup returns CDR1 SNHLY and CDR2 FYNNEI. CDR3 region: CASTPWTSGGNEQYF. The CDR3 nucleotides are TGTGCCAGCACCCCGTGGACTAGCGGGGGGAACGAGCAGTACTTC.

The chain carries TRBV10-3 and TRBJ2-1, with TRBD2 matching 12 bases. The CDR3 spans 16 residues. The V gene's germline CDR1 is ENHRY and CDR2 SYGVKD. V dropped 4 bases and J dropped 6; count of bases not matched to a gene: 7. The CDR3 DNA sequence: TGTGCCATCAGTGGAACTAGCGGGGGGCTTGGCAATGAGCAGTTCTTC. It is translated as CAISGTSGGLGNEQFF.

This rearrangement joins TRBV9 to TRBJ1-2; D is possibly TRBD1 (6 bases). Germline lookup yields CDR1 SGDLS and CDR2 YYNGEE. This CDR3 has 15 amino acids. The V end lost 0 bases, the J end lost 8 bases, and 17 bases lay between the germline ends. CDR3 coding DNA: TGTGCCAGCAGCGTAGGAGGGATCCGAAGGGGGGGCTACACCTTC. Encoded protein: CASSVGGIRRGGYTF.

The rearrangement uses TRBV10-3 and TRBJ2-5; 8 bases agree with TRBD1. The germline V gene has CDR1 ENHRY and CDR2 SYGVKD. J lost 2 bases, V lost 6 bases, and 5 bases had no gene match. There are 14 residues in the CDR3. The CDR3 protein is CAIRTGDGQETQYF. The CDR3, as DNA: TGTGCCATCAGGACAGGGGATGGACAAGAGACCCAGTACTTC.

The V call is TRBV7-8, the J call TRBJ1-3; tentatively, D is TRBD1 (5 bases). CDR1 and CDR2 (germline): SGHVS, FQNEAQ. The CDR3 consists of 15 residues. Trimming pared 3 bases from V and 0 bases from J, leaving 9 bases between. CDR3 sequence (DNA): TGTGCCAGCAGCTTCCAGGGCCTCTCTGGAAACACCATATATTTT. It encodes CASSFQGLSGNTIYF. The full variable domain, rest sourced from reference TRBV7-8 and TRBJ1-3, is GAGVSQSPRYKVAKRGQDVALRCDPISGHVSLFWYQQALGQGPEFLTYFQNEAQLDKSGLPSDRFFAERPEGSVSTLKIQRTQQEDSAVYLCASSFQGLSGNTIYFGEGSWLTVV.

This chain links TRBV28 with TRBJ2-7; 10 nucleotides agree with TRBD2. Germline V gene lookup returns CDR1 MDHEN and CDR2 SYDVKM. V lost 5 bases and J lost 2; bases outside the gene matches: 3. The CDR3 has 14 residues. The CDR3 DNA is TGTGCCAGCAGTGGTACTAGCGGGGCCTACGAGCAGTACTTC. The encoded protein is CASSGTSGAYEQYF.

The V and J genes are TRBV5-1 and TRBJ2-2, with TRBD1 matching 7 bases. The CDR3 totals 15 residues. Germline V gene sequence: CDR1 SGHRS, CDR2 YFSETQ. With V trimmed by 4 bases and J by 3 bases, 6 bases remained unmatched. In DNA form, the CDR3 reads TGCGCCAGCAGCCCGGGGACAGTCTACACCGGGGAGCTGTTTTTT. Residues: CASSPGTVYTGELFF.